A single T cell receptor beta chain is shown here with its context. The antigen remains undetermined. The data were taken from a study of blood T cell dynamics during melanoma immunotherapy. Overall study context: Patients with metastatic melanoma got pembrolizumab or nivolumab-ipilimumab as first-line care.

Each bulk PBMC sample had approximately 0.35 ug DNA loaded. The table came from immunoSEQ multiplex PCR; TCRdb's copy has only in-frame clones and leaves some out. The table lists some 8,200 clones, 85% to 90% of them singletons. Study outcomes and limitations: PBMC repertoires of eventual disease-control patients split at W3 into clonality or diversity gains.

Time point meaning: week 3, after first cycle of checkpoint inhibitor. Disease control meant complete response, partial response or stable disease at 12 weeks. The sample here was blood, taken from a patient treated with checkpoint blockade. The TCR sequence derives from a human donor with melanoma.

The CDR3 DNA is TGTGCCAGCTCACCGGGACAGGGGGCCTATGGCTACACCTTC. Amino acids: CASSPGQGAYGYTF. The V gene is TRBV18, the J gene TRBJ1-2; 12 bases align to TRBD1. In germline, CDR1 is KGHSH, CDR2 LQKENI. V lost 3 bases, J lost 4 bases, and 0 bases stayed unmatched. This CDR3 spans 14 amino acids. The entire variable domain, with the rest obtained from reference TRBV18 and TRBJ1-2, is as follows: NAGVMQNPRHLVRRRGQEARLRCSPMKGHSHVYWYRQLPEEGLKFMVYLQKENIIDESGMPKERFSAEFPKEGPSILRIQQVVRGDSAAYFCASSPGQGAYGYTFGSGTRLTVV.